This TCR beta chain was recovered during a study of vaccination effects on CD4 cells after COVID-19. Expansion with viral peptide pools was applied to antigen-specific CD4+ T cells by the ViraFEST assay prior to sequencing. Once cultured for 10 to 11 days, the cells underwent separation to obtain CD4+ T cells. Vaccine recipients had no previous SARS-CoV-2 infection; their nucleocapsid antibodies were negative. After two million PBMC were placed in each well, they were cultured with approximately 9.1 IU/ml IL-2 and 10 ug/ml peptides. V was shortened by 5 bases and J by 0 bases, with 8 bases between the two germline ends. Per the germline V gene, CDR1 is SNHLY and CDR2 is FYNNEI. The CDR3 runs 14 residues. Sequencing was performed with immunoSEQ multiplex PCR; in TCRdb, only in-frame clones are kept and a portion is missing. The repertoire holds some 77,000 clones, roughly 70% seen once, with roughly 3.9% in the top ten.

As regards this clone: Antigen specificity is unknown.

The TCR originated in a human donor who received a COVID-19 vaccine. V usage is TRBV2 and J usage is TRBJ2-4; the D gene is possibly TRBD1 (5 bases). Sequences were derived from CD4+ T cells from PBMCs cultured with HCoV-OC43 spike peptides, sampled before COVID-19 vaccination. Subset noted: HCoV-OC43 spike overlapping peptide pool stimulation. The CDR3 DNA reads TGTGCCAGCAGTATACAGGAAGCCAAAAACATTCAGTACTTC. Translated: CASSIQEAKNIQYF.